This T cell receptor (beta chain) was retrieved from a study of shared clonotypes between healthy human individuals. Points from the study as a whole: Non-shared clonotypes were found to have lower generation probabilities than the clonotypes that were shared by all four of the sorted-subset donors.

With V trimmed by 7 bases and J by 8 bases, 11 bases remained unmatched. This CDR3 region has 14 residues. The V gene's germline CDR1 is WSHSY and CDR2 SAAADI. As to this clone: As yet, its antigen is unknown.

The assay was immunoSEQ multiplex PCR, and TCRdb's table has in-frame clones only and misses some. Among more than 2 million clones, almost 96% were seen once, and the ten largest hold around 0.13%. This receptor was taken from a man between 18 and 29 years old in good health. The V and J genes are TRBV10-2 and TRBJ2-1; TRBD2 aligns across 7 bases. The sequencing sample was made of naive CD4+ T cells sorted from blood. The subset here: CD45RA+ positively selected. The CDR3 DNA reads as TGCGCCAGCAATTATCGCGGGAGTTCTTATGAGCAGTTCTTC. Translating it yields CASNYRGSSYEQFF.